This T cell receptor beta chain comes out of a study of blood T cell repertoires in COVID-19. Study-level information: Acute-phase and convalescent COVID-19 samples originated in the United States, Italy and Spain. Sample material is recorded as cDNA or gDNA derived from T cells, B-cell-depleted T cells, or PBMCs.

In the study's own analysis: Amplified reference gene primers provided the basis for estimating nucleated cell counts. The method was immunoSEQ multiplex PCR; TCRdb's version includes in-frame clones alone and lacks a portion of them. That table furnishes V, J and clone size, whereas the DNA furnished D and trimming. The data contain some 240,000 clones, roughly 80% of them singletons. Germline CDR1 is SGHDT and CDR2 is YYEEEE. The CDR3 extends over 15 amino acids. V lost 2 bases and J 4 bases, leaving 10 bases between the germline ends. The chain employs TRBV5-6 and TRBJ2-6, with D perhaps matching TRBD2 (6 bases). This receptor was obtained from a woman older than 75 with acute or convalescent COVID-19. The sample consisted of peripheral blood. Here the CDR3 reads CASSLGGVGANVLTF. Here the CDR3 DNA reads TGTGCCAGCAGCTTAGGAGGGGTAGGGGCCAACGTCCTGACTTTC. Full variable domain (missing parts from reference TRBV5-6 and TRBJ2-6): DAGVTQSPTHLIKTRGQQVTLRCSPKSGHDTVSWYQQALGQGPQFIFQYYEEEERQRGNFPDRFSGHQFPNYSSELNVNALLLGDSALYLCASSLGGVGANVLTFGAGSRLTVL.